These T cell receptor beta chains were read from a single sample in a study of glioma-infiltrating T cells after dendritic cell vaccination. TCRdb's table, derived via immunoSEQ multiplex PCR, lists solely in-frame clones and lacks some. The table shows 65,000 to 80,000 clones, with under 90% occurring only once. Sequencing was performed on blood, taken before dendritic cell vaccination. The receptors shown here come from a human donor with glioblastoma. Each CDR3 is given with its conserved first and last residue. The D gene is left open where the match is weak. Size tells how often a clone was seen (once, few, many) or the class of an expanded clone, and some rows leave it out.

clone_size	d_call	j_call	v_call	cdr3_aa	cdr3_nt
.	.	TRBJ2-3	TRBV7-8	CTSSLRRTLLGGDTQYF	TGTACCAGCAGCTTGAGAAGGACCCTGTTGGGGGGAGATACGCAGTATTTT
.	TRBD1	TRBJ2-1	TRBV9	CASSGGTATYNEQFF	TGTGCCAGCAGCGGAGGGACAGCGACATACAATGAGCAGTTCTTC
.	.	TRBJ2-1	TRBV21-1	CASSKDGEETSVRNEQFF	TGTGCCAGCAGCAAAGATGGGGAGGAGACTAGTGTTAGGAATGAGCAGTTCTTC
.	TRBD1	TRBJ2-1	TRBV7-2	CASSLSQGTYNEQFF	TGTGCCAGCAGCTTATCACAGGGGACCTACAATGAGCAGTTCTTC
.	.	TRBJ2-7	TRBV5-4	CASSYWGDNVEQYF	TGTGCCAGCAGCTACTGGGGCGATAACGTCGAGCAGTACTTC
once	.	TRBJ1-2	TRBV29-1	CSVDAGTPSYGYTF	TGCAGCGTTGATGCGGGAACCCCTTCCTATGGCTACACCTTC
once	.	TRBJ2-7	TRBV2	CAIDSRSSYEQYF	TGTGCCATAGACTCAAGGAGCTCCTACGAGCAGTACTTC
.	TRBD2	TRBJ2-1	TRBV19	CASSIALTSGGRNEQFF	TGTGCCAGTAGTATAGCCCTCACTAGCGGGGGGCGCAATGAGCAGTTCTTC
.	TRBD1	TRBJ1-4	TRBV5-1	CASSLEAGGDEKLFF	TGCGCCAGCAGCTTGGAGGCAGGGGGAGATGAAAAACTGTTTTTT
.	.	TRBJ1-3	TRBV19	CASSIPGLPNYFSGNTIYF	TGTGCCAGTAGTATACCGGGGTTGCCCAATTATTTCTCTGGAAACACCATATATTTT
.	.	TRBJ2-3	TRBV15	CATSRAVPTDTQYF	TGTGCCACCAGCAGGGCAGTGCCCACAGATACGCAGTATTTT
.	TRBD1	TRBJ2-2	TRBV27	CASSTWTGGAHTGELFF	TGTGCCAGCAGTACTTGGACAGGGGGCGCGCACACCGGGGAGCTGTTTTTT
.	TRBD1	TRBJ1-2	TRBV7-2	CASSRDPGQLYGYTF	TGTGCCAGCAGCCGAGACCCGGGACAGCTCTATGGCTACACCTTC
.	.	TRBJ2-3	TRBV6-1	CASGEQGTDTQYF	TGTGCCAGCGGAGAACAGGGCACAGATACGCAGTATTTT
.	TRBD1	TRBJ1-6	TRBV2	CASSPEQGDSPLHF	TGTGCCAGCAGTCCGGAGCAGGGGGATTCACCCCTCCACTTT
.	TRBD1	TRBJ2-1	TRBV25-1	CASSEEQGGIYNEQFF	TGTGCCAGCAGTGAAGAACAGGGGGGAATATACAATGAGCAGTTCTTC
.	.	TRBJ1-1	TRBV2	CASSESPGENTEAFF	TGTGCCAGCAGTGAGTCGCCAGGGGAGAACACTGAAGCTTTCTTT
.	.	TRBJ1-2	TRBV14	CASSQDGANNYGYTF	TGTGCCAGCAGCCAAGATGGGGCCAATAACTATGGCTACACCTTC
.	.	TRBJ1-5	TRBV19	CASSIDGGEGNQPQHF	TGTGCCAGTAGCATAGACGGGGGTGAGGGCAATCAGCCCCAGCATTTT
.	.	TRBJ1-6	TRBV13	CASSLGGGTYNSPLHF	TGTGCCAGCAGCTTAGGCGGTGGTACCTATAATTCACCCCTCCACTTT
.	.	TRBJ1-1	TRBV19	CASSIQSGTEAFF	TGTGCCAGTAGTATTCAGTCAGGGACTGAAGCTTTCTTT
few	.	TRBJ1-4	TRBV19	CASSPRESGEKLFF	TGTGCCAGTAGTCCCAGGGAATCGGGTGAAAAACTGTTTTTT
.	.	TRBJ2-5	TRBV29-1	CSVATGKETQYF	TGCAGCGTTGCCACAGGAAAAGAGACCCAGTACTTC
.	.	TRBJ1-5	TRBV6-5	CASSYGGNQPQHF	TGTGCCAGCAGTTACGGGGGGAATCAGCCCCAGCATTTT
.	.	TRBJ2-5	TRBV7-9	CASSWEGQIQETQYF	TGTGCCAGCAGTTGGGAAGGACAGATACAAGAGACCCAGTACTTC
.	TRBD1	TRBJ1-1	TRBV6-1	CASNGQVNTEAFF	TGTGCCAGCAACGGACAGGTGAACACTGAAGCTTTCTTT
.	.	TRBJ1-1	TRBV18	CASSPQGDTEAFF	TGTGCCAGCTCACCACAGGGGGACACTGAAGCTTTCTTT
.	TRBD1	TRBJ1-6	TRBV5-1	CASSRGQGTSHSPLHF	TGCGCCAGCAGCCGCGGACAGGGGACCTCTCATTCACCCCTCCACTTT
.	TRBD1	TRBJ1-6	TRBV5-1	CASSPGTDDSPLHF	TGCGCCAGCTCTCCCGGGACAGATGATTCACCCCTCCACTTT
.	TRBD2	TRBJ2-7	TRBV2	CASSGRGVSSYEQYF	TGTGCCAGCAGTGGCCGGGGGGTGAGCTCCTACGAGCAGTACTTC
.	.	TRBJ1-2	TRBV19	CASSPTENYGYTF	TGTGCCAGTAGTCCTACAGAAAACTATGGCTACACCTTC
once	.	TRBJ1-4	TRBV30	CAWTGNGEKLFF	TGTGCCTGGACAGGGAATGGTGAAAAACTGTTTTTT
.	TRBD2	TRBJ2-1	TRBV29-1	CSVEATSGGKSNEQFF	TGCAGCGTTGAAGCGACTAGCGGGGGAAAATCCAATGAGCAGTTCTTC
.	TRBD2	TRBJ2-5	TRBV5-1	CASSWRTSAYIETQYF	TGCGCCAGCAGCTGGAGGACTAGCGCTTACATAGAGACCCAGTACTTC
.	.	TRBJ1-3	TRBV19	CASSTGSSGNTIYF	TGTGCCAGTAGTACGGGGAGCTCTGGAAACACCATATATTTT
.	TRBD1	TRBJ1-2	TRBV5-4	CASIDGTEYGYTF	TGTGCCAGCATCGACGGGACAGAGTATGGCTACACCTTC
.	TRBD2	TRBJ2-7	TRBV27	CASRTLAGSSYEQYF	TGTGCCAGCAGAACCCTAGCGGGGTCGTCCTACGAGCAGTACTTC
.	TRBD1	TRBJ1-1	TRBV5-6	CASSLYSGTGYFITEAFF	TGTGCCAGCAGCTTGTATTCCGGGACAGGGTATTTTATCACTGAAGCTTTCTTT
.	TRBD1	TRBJ2-7	TRBV4-1	CASSQGGTGEAYEQYF	TGCGCCAGCAGCCAAGGAGGGACAGGGGAGGCCTACGAGCAGTACTTC
.	.	TRBJ2-3	TRBV5-4	CATKINSFGTDTQYF	TGTGCCACCAAAATTAACTCATTCGGCACAGATACGCAGTATTTT
.	.	TRBJ2-6	TRBV6-6	CASSRGGANVLTF	TGTGCCAGCAGCCGCGGGGGGGCCAACGTCCTGACTTTC
once	.	TRBJ2-1	TRBV4-1	CASSHVKHEQFF	TGCGCCAGCAGCCATGTAAAGCATGAGCAGTTCTTC
.	.	TRBJ1-2	TRBV7-5	CARSLGRIPNYGYTF	TGTGCCAGAAGCTTAGGCAGGATCCCTAACTATGGCTACACCTTC
few	TRBD1	TRBJ2-7	TRBV6-1	CAAAGQGGSYEQYF	TGTGCCGCTGCTGGACAGGGAGGTTCCTACGAGCAGTACTTC
.	.	TRBJ2-3	TRBV6-5	CASSYSLTDTQYF	TGTGCCAGCAGTTACAGCCTCACAGATACGCAGTATTTT